This entry describes one T cell receptor (beta chain). Its antigen remains unknown. The source of the sample is a study of a mutant IDH1 vaccine in newly diagnosed glioma. The data were produced by immunoSEQ multiplex PCR, yet TCRdb's version contains in-frame clones alone and is incomplete. The sample yields over 55,000 clones, just under 90% seen once. Time point indicated: week 5, during vaccination. One vaccine dose held 300 ug of mutant IDH1 20-mer peptide and came with topical imiquimod. V lost 3 bases, J lost 0 bases, and 5 bases lay in between. CDR1 and CDR2 from the germline V gene are MNHEY and SVGAGI. CDR3 length: 13 residues.

V and J are TRBV6-5 and TRBJ1-1; no firm D call. The sample in question was PBMCs, obtained from a glioma patient whose treatment included an IDH1 peptide vaccine. The sequence came from a woman aged 40-49 years with glioma. Written as DNA, the CDR3 is TGTGCCAGCAGTTATGAGGTGAACACTGAAGCTTTCTTT. It yields the protein CASSYEVNTEAFF.